The next 27 T cell receptor beta chains were all read from a single sample in a study of cytomegalovirus exposure and HLA in healthy donors. The primer mix had 60 Vbeta and 13 Jbeta primers. The protocol was immunoSEQ multiplex PCR, while the TCRdb copy is restricted to in-frame clones and leaves out a portion. The sample shows some 150,000 clones, roughly 80% of them seen only once. The sample comprised PBMCs. The source of these receptors is a female donor in good health and CMV-seronegative.

This clone has a handful of counts. V gene TRBV11-3 combines with J gene TRBJ1-1; unclear D gene. V lost 4 bases, J lost 5 bases, and 17 bases lay in between. The germline CDR1 and CDR2 sequences are SGHNT and YENEEA. The CDR3 runs to 15 residues. This CDR3 is CASSSGGPAGTEAFF. Here the CDR3 DNA reads TGTGCCAGCAGCTCGGGCGGGCCTGCTGGTACTGAAGCTTTCTTT. Full variable domain (remainder filled in from reference TRBV11-3 and TRBJ1-1): EAGVVQSPRYKIIEKKQPVAFWCNPISGHNTLYWYLQNLGQGPELLIRYENEEAVDDSQLPKDRFSAERLKGVDSTLKIQPAELGDSAVYLCASSSGGPAGTEAFFGQGTRLTVV.

The chain links TRBV7-7 to TRBJ2-5; 8 bases line up with TRBD1. V lost 3 bases to trimming and J lost 2 bases; unmatched junction nucleotides: 2. Germline V CDR1 and CDR2: SSHAT, FNYEAQ (reference sequence). The CDR3 is made up of 14 amino acids. CDR3: CASSLTGVQETQYF. The CDR3, as DNA: TGTGCCAGCAGCTTGACAGGGGTTCAAGAGACCCAGTACTTC.

This clone was seen just once. The genes are TRBV7-2 and TRBJ2-1, with D uncertain. The CDR3 totals 11 residues. With 8 bases removed from V and 10 bases from J, the gap between germline ends came to 12 bases. Germline V lookup: CDR1 SGHTA, CDR2 FQGNSA. The CDR3 nucleotides are TGTGCCAGCCGCCGGGTGCGGGAGCAGTTCTTC. As protein: CASRRVREQFF.

In its sample, this clone was seen a few times. This chain connects TRBV25-1 to TRBJ1-1, with D perhaps TRBD1 (6 bases). The V and J ends lost 3 bases and 7 bases respectively, with 9 bases between them. This CDR3 has 12 residues. Per the germline V gene, CDR1 is MGHDK and CDR2 is SYGVNS. The CDR3 coding sequence is TGTGCCAGCAGTGAGCAGGGGATTGAAGCTTTCTTT. This translates into CASSEQGIEAFF.

The chain combines TRBV6-1 with TRBJ2-7; tentatively, D is TRBD1 (5 bases). Germline CDR1 is MNHNS and CDR2 is SASEGT. Trimming removed 7 bases at V and 0 bases at J, with 16 bases between. CDR3 length equals 15 residues. The CDR3 region has the DNA TGTGCCAGCAATACAGAACAGGTACTCTCCTACGAGCAGTACTTC. This codes for CASNTEQVLSYEQYF.

CDR3 nucleotides: TGCGCCAGCAGCACCCCGGGACAAGGCTACGAGCAGTACTTC. Protein product: CASSTPGQGYEQYF. The chain has TRBV5-1 and TRBJ2-7; D may be TRBD1 (6 bases). The V and J ends lost 4 bases and 3 bases respectively, with 14 bases between them. The germline CDR1 and CDR2 sequences are SGHRS and YFSETQ. The CDR3 sequence is 14 residues long.

The CDR3 spells CASRVPAGGTGELFF. In DNA, the CDR3 is TGTGCCAGCAGAGTTCCAGCGGGGGGAACCGGGGAGCTGTTTTTT. The chain carries TRBV28 and TRBJ2-2; 9 bases line up with TRBD2. V shed 6 bases, J shed 5 bases, and the junction held 7 bases outside the gene matches. The CDR3 consists of 15 residues. The V gene's germline CDR1 is MDHEN and CDR2 SYDVKM. Together with reference TRBV28 and TRBJ2-2, the CDR3 gives the full variable domain: DVKVTQSSRYLVKRTGEKVFLECVQDMDHENMFWYRQDPGLGLRLIYFSYDVKMKEKGDIPEGYSVSREKKERFSLILESASTNQTSMYLCASRVPAGGTGELFFGEGSRLTVL.

V is TRBV11-3 and J is TRBJ2-5; 9 bases agree with TRBD1. The J call may be in error: the DNA end matches TRBJ2-7 better. Germline V gene data show CDR1 as SGHNT and CDR2 as YENEEA. The CDR3 runs 19 residues. CDR3 in amino acids: CASSLNGTGLSRGAYEQYF. For the CDR3, the DNA is TGTGCCAGCAGCTTAAACGGGACAGGGTTATCCAGGGGGGCCTACGAGCAGTACTTC.

CDR3 sequence reads: CASSLIGLASTDTQYF. The CDR3 DNA follows: TGTGCCAGCAGTTTAATCGGCCTAGCGAGCACAGATACGCAGTATTTT. The V gene is TRBV27, the J gene TRBJ2-3; D possibly corresponds to TRBD2 (6 bases). This CDR3 is built from 16 residues. CDR1 and CDR2 from the germline V gene are MNHEY and SMNVEV (reference sequence). V lost 2 bases and J 0 bases, leaving 12 bases between the germline ends.

The gene calls are TRBV6-1 and TRBJ2-3, with D uncertain. This CDR3 is built from 16 residues. Trimming stripped 1 base from V and 0 bases from J, with 11 bases between. Germline V gene sequence: CDR1 MNHNS, CDR2 SASEGT. DNA of the CDR3: TGTGCCAGCAGTGAAGGTGTACTAACTAGCACAGATACGCAGTATTTT. Encoded protein: CASSEGVLTSTDTQYF.

The rearrangement links TRBV5-4 to TRBJ1-2; 9 bases are shared with TRBD1. The germline V gene encodes CDR1 SGHNT and CDR2 YYREEE (reference sequence). Trimming at V came to 5 bases and at J to 3 bases, leaving 8 bases not matched to a gene. This CDR3 comprises 15 residues. CDR3 coding DNA: TGTGCCAGCAGGAAAGCGACAGGGGGGGACTATGGCTACACCTTC. Protein: CASRKATGGDYGYTF.

The chain carries TRBV27 and TRBJ2-1; 13 bases align to TRBD2. CDR1 is MNHEY and CDR2 is SMNVEV in the germline V gene (reference sequence). J gave up 8 bases and V 4 bases, and 8 bases lay outside the gene matches. This CDR3 region has 16 residues. CDR3 bases: TGTGCCAGCAGTTCCGGGACTAGCGGGACCAATGATGAGCAGTTCTTC. Encoded protein: CASSSGTSGTNDEQFF.

The V call is TRBV5-4, the J call TRBJ1-1; 7 bases align to TRBD1. The CDR3 runs to 15 residues. The ends lost 1 base at V and 4 bases at J; junction bases unmatched: 7. Germline loops: CDR1 SGHNT, CDR2 YYREEE (reference sequence). CDR3 nucleotides: TGTGCCAGCAGCTTGTCTAGACAGGGATTCACTGAAGCTTTCTTT. It codes for CASSLSRQGFTEAFF.

This chain uses TRBV6-1 with TRBJ2-7; 9 bases are a match to TRBD1. The V segment lost 3 bases and the J segment 4 bases; nucleotides outside the gene matches: 4. Germline CDR1 MNHNS, CDR2 SASEGT. The CDR3 runs to 14 residues. The CDR3 sequence is CASSEGQGVYEQYF. The CDR3 DNA reads TGTGCCAGCAGTGAGGGACAGGGTGTATACGAGCAGTACTTC.

The chain is built from TRBV27 and TRBJ1-1, with D perhaps TRBD1 (5 bases). The V gene lost 3 bases and the J gene lost 4 bases, with 12 bases spanning the gap. The length of the CDR3 is 14 residues. Germline lookup yields CDR1 MNHEY and CDR2 SMNVEV (reference sequence). The CDR3 here is CASSLTSGGTEAFF. The CDR3 region has the DNA TGTGCCAGCAGTTTGACTTCCGGGGGCACTGAAGCTTTCTTT.

The CDR3 here is CASSILAEVNNEQFF. As DNA, the CDR3 is TGCGCCAGCAGCATCCTAGCGGAGGTAAACAATGAGCAGTTCTTC. This chain uses TRBV5-1 with TRBJ2-1; 7 bases match TRBD2. The CDR3 totals 15 residues. Trimming removed 4 bases from V and 5 bases from J; junction bases left unmatched: 9. Germline V gene data show CDR1 as SGHRS and CDR2 as YFSETQ.

J is TRBJ2-3 and V is TRBV6-1; TRBD2 matches at 14 bases. This CDR3 spans 20 amino acids. V was clipped by 1 base and J by 3 bases; unmatched bases: 12. The V gene's germline CDR1 is MNHNS and CDR2 SASEGT. Here the CDR3 DNA reads TGTGCCAGCAGTGAAGAGCCCCCCGGACTAGCGGGAGGAACGACAGATACGCAGTATTTT. This translates into CASSEEPPGLAGGTTDTQYF.

This clone came up a few times. This chain uses TRBV6-1 with TRBJ1-4, with 7 positions matching TRBD1. The germline gives CDR1 MNHNS, CDR2 SASEGT. CDR3 length: 12 residues. With 11 bases clipped from V and 4 bases from J, the junction kept 4 bases outside the gene matches. As DNA, the CDR3 is TGTGCCGGAGGGACAGATAATGAAAAACTGTTTTTT. Its translation: CAGGTDNEKLFF.

V gene TRBV5-5 combines with J gene TRBJ2-1, with a possible D match to TRBD2 (5 bases). Deletions cut 2 bases from V and 9 bases from J, with 9 bases between. CDR3 length: 12 residues. Germline CDR1 is SGHKS and CDR2 is YYEKEE (reference sequence). CDR3 in amino acids: CASSFSVREQFF. The CDR3 DNA is TGTGCCAGCAGCTTTAGCGTCCGTGAGCAGTTCTTC.

J is TRBJ1-3 and V is TRBV2, with no clear D. Trimming pared 0 bases from V and 4 bases from J, leaving 10 bases between. Germline V CDR1 and CDR2: SNHLY, FYNNEI. This CDR3 has 15 amino acids. The CDR3 nucleotides read TGTGCCAGCAGTGAAGCAGCGGCGATGGGAAACACCATATATTTT. Its protein product is CASSEAAAMGNTIYF.

The genes are TRBV14 and TRBJ2-2, with 7 bases identical to TRBD1. The CDR3 consists of 17 residues. From germline, CDR1 is SGHDN and CDR2 FVKESK. V lost 3 bases and J lost 3; bases outside the gene matches: 10. The CDR3 protein is CASSHRAGTAYTGELFF. In DNA form, the CDR3 reads TGTGCCAGCAGCCATCGAGCCGGGACAGCGTACACCGGGGAGCTGTTTTTT.

V usage is TRBV27 and J usage is TRBJ2-1, with 7 bases aligning to TRBD2. Germline V CDR1 and CDR2: MNHEY, SMNVEV (reference sequence). V lost 7 bases, J lost 15 bases, and 18 bases stayed unmatched. This CDR3 comprises 14 residues. The CDR3 sequence is CASTHPGTIAGVFF. The CDR3 DNA reads as TGTGCCAGCACTCATCCCGGGACTATAGCAGGAGTGTTCTTC.

This chain joins TRBV13 and TRBJ2-3, with TRBD1 matching 7 bases. V shed 4 bases, J shed 5 bases, and the junction held 12 bases outside the gene matches. The CDR3 is made up of 16 amino acids. Germline lookup yields CDR1 PRHDT and CDR2 FYEKMQ (reference sequence). CDR3 DNA: TGTGCCAGCAGCTCCCGGACAGGCGACCTTGGAGATACGCAGTATTTT. Amino acid sequence: CASSSRTGDLGDTQYF.

The J gene is TRBJ2-3, the V gene TRBV5-8; tentative D call: TRBD1 (7 bases). Deletions cut 0 bases from V and 3 bases from J, with 20 bases between. From germline, CDR1 is SGHTS and CDR2 YDEGEE. This CDR3 region has 18 residues. CDR3 nucleotide sequence: TGTGCCAGCAGCTTGGGACAGGGCGGCTACGGGGGTACAGATACGCAGTATTTT. This encodes CASSLGQGGYGGTDTQYF.

The CDR3 here is CASSQRGPRIYEQYF. CDR3 nucleotide sequence: TGTGCCAGCAGCCAACGAGGGCCCCGAATCTACGAGCAGTACTTC. V usage is TRBV11-3 and J usage is TRBJ2-7, with a weak D call TRBD2 (5 bases). Germline CDR1 reads SGHNT; CDR2 reads YENEEA. Trimming took off 5 bases at V and 3 bases at J, with 17 bases between the two ends. This CDR3 has 15 residues.

This chain joins TRBV2 and TRBJ2-5; possibly TRBD2 for D (5 bases). The closer fit of TRBJ2-7 to the DNA end suggests the J call may be wrong. The CDR3 runs to 16 residues. Germline V CDR1 and CDR2: SNHLY, FYNNEI. The CDR3 loop reads CASSESPGKQPYEQYF. The CDR3 region has the DNA TGTGCCAGCAGTGAAAGCCCGGGGAAACAACCCTACGAGCAGTACTTC.

The chain uses TRBV19 and TRBJ2-5; 9 bases map to TRBD2. Germline CDR1 reads LNHDA; CDR2 reads SQIVND (reference sequence). The CDR3 covers 15 residues. Trimming cost V 4 bases and J 4 bases; bases outside gene matches: 7. The CDR3 DNA sequence: TGTGCCAGTAGTACTAGCGGGATTGGGTCAGAGACCCAGTACTTC. Residues: CASSTSGIGSETQYF.